The source of this TCR beta chain is a study of blood T cell repertoires in COVID-19. Turning to the study itself: There were acute and convalescent COVID-19 samples, and they came from the United States, Italy and Spain. The cDNA or gDNA used as material had been derived from T cells, B-cell-depleted T cells, or PBMCs.

J lost 1 base, V lost 5 bases, and 4 bases had no gene match. Per the germline V gene, CDR1 is SGHNT and CDR2 is YENEEA. This CDR3 comprises 15 residues. Original processing methods: Amplification from reference gene primers served as the basis for estimated nucleated cell counts. The data were produced by immunoSEQ multiplex PCR, yet TCRdb's version contains in-frame clones alone and is incomplete. V, J and clone size derive from that table, while D and trimming were established from the DNA sequence. The table lists 55,000 to 90,000 clones, around nine tenths of them singletons. The sample taken for sequencing was peripheral blood. The receptor was derived from a woman aged 60 to 75 with acute or convalescent COVID-19. The chain links TRBV11-3 to TRBJ2-1; TRBD1 aligns across 8 bases. The CDR3 DNA reads TGTGCCAGCAGCGCCCGGGACAGGTCCTACAATGAGCAGTTCTTC. This sequence encodes CASSARDRSYNEQFF.